The rows below give T cell receptor beta chains drawn from one sample of a study of PD-1 blockade in classical Hodgkin lymphoma. TCRdb's table, derived via immunoSEQ multiplex PCR, lists solely in-frame clones and lacks some. The sample includes around 46,000 clones, around 80% of them seen just once. The sample in question was peripheral blood mononuclear cells (PBMCs), obtained before the second cycle of nivolumab. Receptor source: a human donor with classical Hodgkin lymphoma. The CDR3 runs from the conserved cysteine through the conserved F or W. The order of the fields is J gene, V gene, clone size, D gene, CDR3 DNA, CDR3 protein. A D gene is named only where the DNA matches it firmly. A clone size is listed for some rows: how often the clone was seen (once, few, many), or a class if it is expanded.

>TRBJ1-5|TRBV10-3|few|.
TGTGCCATCAGTGGGTCTGGGCATCAGCCCCAGCATTTT
CAISGSGHQPQHF
>TRBJ2-7|TRBV7-9|.|.
TGTGCCAGCAGTTTCAGGGGGGCATTCTACGAGCAGTACTTC
CASSFRGAFYEQYF
>TRBJ2-3|TRBV27|.|TRBD2
TGTGCCAGCAGTCCAATAGCGGGGGGCCGGGATACGCAGTATTTT
CASSPIAGGRDTQYF
>TRBJ2-3|TRBV19|once|.
TGTGCCAGTGGAGGGACAGATACGCAGTATTTT
CASGGTDTQYF
>TRBJ1-2|TRBV30|.|TRBD1
TGTGCCTGGAGTCTAAAACAGGGGTTAAGTCTAGGCTACACCTTC
CAWSLKQGLSLGYTF
>TRBJ1-6|TRBV5-6|.|.
TGTGCCAGCAGCTTGATCGGAGAGGTCCCCTATAATTCACCCCTCCACTTT
CASSLIGEVPYNSPLHF
>TRBJ1-2|TRBV29-1|.|TRBD1
TGCAGCGTTGTCCCCCCGGGGACAGTCTATGGCTACACCTTC
CSVVPPGTVYGYTF
>TRBJ2-1|TRBV19|.|.
TGTGCCAGTAGTCGCGAGCCCCAAAGTTTAGGGGAGCAGTTCTTC
CASSREPQSLGEQFF
>TRBJ2-2|TRBV25-1|.|.
TGTGCCAGCGAAGACCCCGGGGCGTACACCGGGGAGCTGTTTTTT
CASEDPGAYTGELFF
>TRBJ1-2|TRBV6-5|.|.
TGTGCCAGCAGTTACGGAGAGAACTATGGCTACACCTTC
CASSYGENYGYTF
>TRBJ1-2|TRBV6-1|.|TRBD1
TGTGCCAGCAGTTTGGACAGGATATATCATGGCTACACCTTC
CASSLDRIYHGYTF
>TRBJ2-5|TRBV21-1|.|.
TGTGCCAGCAGCAAAGGGGTAGAGGGTGGAGAGACCCAGTACTTC
CASSKGVEGGETQYF
>TRBJ2-2|TRBV15|.|TRBD2
TGTGCCACCAGCAGGACCGTAGCGGGAGGGCCCTCGGGGGAGCTGTTTTTT
CATSRTVAGGPSGELFF
>TRBJ1-1|TRBV6-5|.|.
TGTGCCAGCAGCGAAACATTGAACACTGAAGCTTTCTTT
CASSETLNTEAFF
>TRBJ2-3|TRBV7-3|.|TRBD2
TGTGCCAGCAGCCAGAGTAGCGGGGGGGCAGATACGCAGTATTTT
CASSQSSGGADTQYF
>TRBJ1-2|TRBV14|.|TRBD1
TGTGCCAGCAGCCACCGGGACAGGGACTATGGCTACACCTTC
CASSHRDRDYGYTF
>TRBJ2-7|TRBV6-1|.|.
TGTGCCAGCAGTGAATCTCTAGGGGAGAGCTACGAGCAGTACTTC
CASSESLGESYEQYF
>TRBJ2-3|TRBV11-1|.|TRBD2
TGTGCCAGCAGTTTGCTAGCGGGAGGACCCCGAGATACGCAGTATTTT
CASSLLAGGPRDTQYF
>TRBJ2-7|TRBV28|.|.
TGTGCCAGCAGTGGATTAGGACCATTCTACGAGCAGTACTTC
CASSGLGPFYEQYF
>TRBJ2-4|TRBV18|.|.
TGTGCCAGCTCACCACTCACTTCTTCCATTCAGTACTTC
CASSPLTSSIQYF
>TRBJ1-2|TRBV4-1|.|.
TGCGCCAGCAGCCAAGGACCCGCCGACTATGGCTACACCTTC
CASSQGPADYGYTF
>TRBJ1-2|TRBV19|.|.
TGTGCCAGTAGTATCAGGGTATCCCATGGCTACACCTTC
CASSIRVSHGYTF
>TRBJ1-1|TRBV15|.|.
TGTGCCACCAGCAGAGACAGGGTTGCGAACACTGAAGCTTTCTTT
CATSRDRVANTEAFF
>TRBJ2-1|TRBV13|.|.
TGTGCCAGCAGCGCCCCGGGGGCGGGGGTTCGCAATGAGCAGTTCTTC
CASSAPGAGVRNEQFF
>TRBJ2-7|TRBV7-9|few|TRBD1
TGTGCCAGCAGCCCCCCGGGACAGGAAGCCTACGAGCAGTACTTC
CASSPPGQEAYEQYF
>TRBJ2-7|TRBV18|.|TRBD2
TGTGCCAGCTCCCCGCAAGGACTAGCGGGGGGGTTATCCTACGAGCAGTACTTC
CASSPQGLAGGLSYEQYF
>TRBJ1-1|TRBV10-3|.|TRBD1
TGTGCCATCAGTGAATGGGGACAGGGGGAACGGAACACTGAAGCTTTCTTT
CAISEWGQGERNTEAFF
>TRBJ1-2|TRBV11-2|.|.
TGTGCCAGCAGCTCGGGACGGAATAACTATGGCTACACCTTC
CASSSGRNNYGYTF
>TRBJ2-3|TRBV2|.|TRBD2
TGTGCCAGCAGTGAAAGAGGGTCGGCGGGAGGAACAGATACGCAGTATTTT
CASSERGSAGGTDTQYF
>TRBJ1-4|TRBV27|.|.
TGTGCCAGCAGCCTCCGGGGACAAGAAAAACTGTTTTTT
CASSLRGQEKLFF
>TRBJ1-2|TRBV21-1|.|.
TGTGCCAGCAGCAAAGGTCAAGGCTACACCTTC
CASSKGQGYTF
>TRBJ2-5|TRBV7-7|.|TRBD1
TGTGCTAGCAGCCAGGGACAGGGCCAAGAGACCCAGTACTTC
CASSQGQGQETQYF
>TRBJ1-5|TRBV19|.|.
TGTGCCAGTAGTGGATCTGGAGGGGCTGTTCAGCCCCAGCATTTT
CASSGSGGAVQPQHF
>TRBJ2-7|TRBV2|.|TRBD1
TGTGCCAGCAGCGTGACAGGGTGGGTCGAGCAGTACTTC
CASSVTGWVEQYF
>TRBJ2-3|TRBV5-5|.|.
TGTGCCAGCAGCTTGGACCAGGGGATCGATACGCAGTATTTT
CASSLDQGIDTQYF